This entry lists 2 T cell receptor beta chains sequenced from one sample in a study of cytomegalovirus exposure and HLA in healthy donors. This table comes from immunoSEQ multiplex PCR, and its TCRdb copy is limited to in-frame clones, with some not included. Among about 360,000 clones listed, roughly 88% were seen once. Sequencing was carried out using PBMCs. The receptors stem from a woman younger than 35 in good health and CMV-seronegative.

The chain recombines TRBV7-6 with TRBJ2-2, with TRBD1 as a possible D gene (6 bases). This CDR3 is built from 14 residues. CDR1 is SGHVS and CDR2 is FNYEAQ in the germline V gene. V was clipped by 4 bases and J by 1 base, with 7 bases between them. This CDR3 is CASSSTGNTGELFF. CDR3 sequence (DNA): TGTGCCAGCAGCTCGACAGGGAACACCGGGGAGCTGTTTTTT.

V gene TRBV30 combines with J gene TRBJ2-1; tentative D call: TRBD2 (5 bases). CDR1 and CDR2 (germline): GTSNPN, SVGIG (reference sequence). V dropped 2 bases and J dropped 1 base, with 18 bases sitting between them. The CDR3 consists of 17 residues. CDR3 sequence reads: CAWSMRAGPGSYNEQFF. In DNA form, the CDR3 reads TGTGCCTGGAGTATGCGGGCGGGCCCGGGGTCCTACAATGAGCAGTTCTTC.